Shown below are 14 T cell receptor beta chains from a single sample sequenced in a study of cytomegalovirus exposure and HLA in healthy donors. This PCR relied on a set of 60 Vbeta primers and 13 Jbeta primers. Produced via immunoSEQ multiplex PCR; TCRdb's table is partial and in-frame only. Of roughly 99,000 clones in the sample, 77% are singletons; the top ten hold 4.2%. Specimen: PBMCs. The source is a male donor in good health and CMV-seronegative.

V and J are TRBV5-1 and TRBJ2-7; 12 nucleotides agree with TRBD2. The V segment lost 4 bases and the J segment 7 bases; nucleotides outside the gene matches: 3. Germline V CDR1 and CDR2: SGHRS, YFSETQ. This CDR3 is built from 13 residues. This CDR3 is CASSPGTSGEQYF. CDR3 nucleotide sequence: TGCGCCAGCAGCCCTGGGACTAGCGGGGAGCAGTACTTC.

The gene calls are TRBV7-2 and TRBJ2-3, with TRBD2 identical over 7 bases. V was clipped by 5 bases and J by 0 bases; unmatched bases: 11. The germline V gene encodes CDR1 SGHTA and CDR2 FQGNSA. The CDR3 has 17 residues. CDR3 in DNA: TGTGCCAGCAGCCCTTTCTTCGGCGGGGGTAGCACAGATACGCAGTATTTT. Amino acids: CASSPFFGGGSTDTQYF.

CDR3 protein: CASSWGLVGEQFF. The CDR3 coding sequence is TGTGCCAGCAGCTGGGGACTAGTTGGTGAGCAGTTCTTC. The chain is built from TRBV5-4 and TRBJ2-1; 8 bases match TRBD2. There are 13 residues in the CDR3. The germline V gene encodes CDR1 SGHNT and CDR2 YYREEE (reference sequence). The V and J ends lost 3 bases and 9 bases, in that order; junction bases with no gene match: 5.

In this sample, this clone turned up a few times. The gene calls are TRBV28 and TRBJ2-7; 14 bases map to TRBD2. The V and J ends lost 1 base and 2 bases, in that order; junction bases with no gene match: 7. This CDR3 has 18 amino acids. CDR1 is MDHEN, CDR2 SYDVKM, per germline. CDR3 sequence (DNA): TGTGCCAGCAGTTTATTGACTAGCGGGAGGGAGAAAGCCTACGAGCAGTACTTC. Translating it yields CASSLLTSGREKAYEQYF.

This chain uses TRBV5-1 with TRBJ2-3; TRBD2 aligns across 7 bases. Per the germline V gene, CDR1 is SGHRS and CDR2 is YFSETQ. With V trimmed by 7 bases and J by 0 bases, 5 bases remained unmatched. The CDR3 contains 14 residues. The CDR3 DNA reads TGCGCCAGCGGGAGGGGCGGAAGCACAGATACGCAGTATTTT. It translates to CASGRGGSTDTQYF.

J is TRBJ2-7 and V is TRBV5-6, with a weak D call TRBD2 (7 bases). The CDR3 spans 18 residues. Trimming took off 0 bases at V and 4 bases at J, with 23 bases between the two ends. The germline gives CDR1 SGHDT, CDR2 YYEEEE. CDR3 DNA sequence: TGTGCCAGCAGCTTGGGCCCCCACTATTCGGGGGGCTCTTACGAGCAGTACTTC. Its protein is CASSLGPHYSGGSYEQYF.

The CDR3, as DNA: TGTGCCAGTCCGGGACAGGGGGCAGAAGGAGCCTACAATGAGCAGTTCTTC. This sequence encodes CASPGQGAEGAYNEQFF. The V and J genes are TRBV2 and TRBJ2-1, with TRBD1 identical over 12 bases. J was trimmed by 2 bases and V by 9 bases; bases with no gene match: 11. Germline assignment: CDR1 SNHLY and CDR2 FYNNEI. The CDR3 is made up of 17 amino acids.

The V call is TRBV27, the J call TRBJ2-2; no firm D call. The CDR3 is 14 amino acids. Germline-derived CDR1 and CDR2 are MNHEY and SMNVEV (reference sequence). The V and J ends lost 3 bases and 2 bases respectively, with 7 bases between them. CDR3 nucleotide sequence: TGTGCCAGCAGTTTTCAGAAAAACACCGGGGAGCTGTTTTTT. This translates into CASSFQKNTGELFF.

The gene calls are TRBV7-9 and TRBJ2-5, with D possibly matching TRBD2 (5 bases). Between the trimmed V and J ends, which lost 0 bases and 4 bases, there was a span of 21 bases. This CDR3 is 18 amino acids long. Per the germline V gene, CDR1 is SEHNR and CDR2 is FQNEAQ (reference sequence). CDR3: CASSLAWRSGGDGETQYF. CDR3 bases: TGTGCCAGCAGCTTAGCGTGGCGGAGCGGTGGGGATGGAGAGACCCAGTACTTC.

This clone has just a few counts. The gene calls are TRBV2 and TRBJ1-5; 7 bases align to TRBD1. After removal of 4 bases from V and 4 bases from J, the junction contained 4 bases not matched to a gene. Germline V gives CDR1 SNHLY, CDR2 FYNNEI. There are 14 residues in the CDR3. The DNA for the CDR3 is TGTGCCAGCAGTGCACAGGGGCTAAATCAGCCCCAGCATTTT. Translated, it gives CASSAQGLNQPQHF.

A few counts support this clone. This chain links TRBV5-1 with TRBJ1-3, with a tentative D call TRBD1 (6 bases). This CDR3 comprises 13 residues. Between the trimmed V and J ends, which lost 4 bases and 3 bases, there was a span of 8 bases. Germline CDR1 SGHRS, CDR2 YFSETQ. The CDR3 coding sequence is TGCGCCAGCAGCGAACAGGGTGGAAACACCATATATTTT. It translates to CASSEQGGNTIYF.

This chain uses TRBV5-1 with TRBJ2-7; the match to TRBD1 covers 9 bases. The J segment lost 2 bases and the V segment lost 4 bases, leaving 10 bases of the junction unmatched. The CDR3 contains 16 residues. In germline, CDR1 is SGHRS, CDR2 YFSETQ. The CDR3 DNA sequence: TGCGCCAGCAGCCTGGCGGCGGGGACAGGGACCTACGAGCAGTACTTC. Its translation is CASSLAAGTGTYEQYF.

The rearrangement links TRBV5-1 to TRBJ2-4; D possibly corresponds to TRBD2 (6 bases). Germline CDR1 SGHRS, CDR2 YFSETQ. V was shortened by 3 bases and J by 5 bases, with 12 bases between the two germline ends. CDR3 length: 14 amino acids. The CDR3 DNA reads as TGCGCCAGCAGCTCCCGGGACTTAGAAAACATTCAGTACTTC. Residues: CASSSRDLENIQYF.

The V gene is TRBV6-6, the J gene TRBJ2-2; 7 bases are shared with TRBD1. This CDR3 has 12 residues. V trimming: 8 bases; J trimming: 6 bases; junction bases outside the gene matches: 3. Per germline, CDR1 MNHNY and CDR2 SVGAGI (reference sequence). The CDR3 protein is CASQQGPGELFF. The CDR3 coding sequence is TGTGCCAGCCAACAGGGGCCCGGGGAGCTGTTTTTT.